This T cell receptor beta chain was captured by sequencing in a study of identical twins. Study observations and caveats: Zero-insertion findings could be partly confounded by invariant cells (MAIT and iNKT cells). Clonotypes of the beta chain that were abundant in cord blood carried fewer insertions (memory repertoires showed none). Model-predicted out-of-frame TCR alpha sharing fell below observed values in monozygotic twins.

This clonotype was seen ten or more times. Its antigen remains unknown. TCRdb re-called the 5' RACE reads with MiXCR, one entry per CDR3 protein. The table shows 750,000 to 950,000 distinct CDR3 sequences, with around 12% occurring only once. These data were also reused for a study on yellow fever vaccine responses in identical twins.

The sample was PBMCs. The sequence came from a woman aged 18-29 years in good health.

The CDR3 region is CASSFGASLLSRYEQYF. CDR3 coding DNA: TGTGCCAGCAGCTTCGGCGCCTCTTTATTAAGTCGGTACGAGCAGTACTTC. This chain links TRBV11-2 with TRBJ2-7; unclear D gene. This CDR3 has 17 amino acids. The V end was cut by 3 bases, the J end by 4 bases, with 22 bases between. Germline CDR1 SGHAT, CDR2 FQNNGV.